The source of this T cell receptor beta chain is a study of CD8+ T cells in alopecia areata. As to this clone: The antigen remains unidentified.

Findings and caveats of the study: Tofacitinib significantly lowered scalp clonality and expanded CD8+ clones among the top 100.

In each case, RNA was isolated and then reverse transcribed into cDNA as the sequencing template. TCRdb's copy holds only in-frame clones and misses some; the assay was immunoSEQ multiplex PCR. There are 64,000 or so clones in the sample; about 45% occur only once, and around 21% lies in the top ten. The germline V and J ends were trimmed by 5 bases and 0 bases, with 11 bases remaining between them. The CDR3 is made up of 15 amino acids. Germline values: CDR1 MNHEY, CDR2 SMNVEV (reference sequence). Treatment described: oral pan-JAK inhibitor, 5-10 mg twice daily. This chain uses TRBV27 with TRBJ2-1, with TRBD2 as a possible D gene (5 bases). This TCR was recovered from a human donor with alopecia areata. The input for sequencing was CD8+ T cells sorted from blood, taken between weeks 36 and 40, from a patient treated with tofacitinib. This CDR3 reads CASSLASGSYNEQFF. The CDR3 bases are TGTGCCAGCAGTCTGGCCAGCGGCTCCTACAATGAGCAGTTCTTC.